This passage covers 27 T cell receptor beta chains from one sample sequenced in a study of shared clonotypes between healthy human individuals. Sequencing used immunoSEQ multiplex PCR; TCRdb keeps in-frame clones, though not all of them. The sample shows approximately 2.1 million clones, 90% to 95% of them seen only once. Specimen: naive CD4+ T cells from PBMCs. The subset denotes: CD45RA+ positively selected. The receptors here all came from a man between 18 and 35 years old in good health. Some clones in this sample may be carry-over from other donors' samples.

In its sample, this clone was seen once. The J gene is TRBJ1-1, the V gene TRBV5-1; D might be TRBD1 (5 bases). Trimming cost V 5 bases and J 6 bases, with 20 bases left between them. Per the germline V gene, CDR1 is SGHRS and CDR2 is YFSETQ. The length of the CDR3 is 15 residues. CDR3 in DNA: TGCGCCAGCAGGCCAGGGTCCCCGGCCCGTTCTGAAGCTTTCTTT. Protein sequence: CASRPGSPARSEAFF.

This clone was found a few times. Other DNA sequences in the same sample also yield this CDR3. The chain combines TRBV4-1 with TRBJ2-2; 12 bases match TRBD2. Germline CDR1 and CDR2: MGHRA and YSYEKL. This CDR3 has 16 amino acids. V dropped 1 base and J dropped 4; count of bases not matched to a gene: 1. The CDR3 sequence: CASSQGLAGVTGELFF. CDR3 DNA: TGCGCCAGCAGCCAAGGACTAGCGGGAGTCACCGGGGAGCTGTTTTTT.

The chain is built from TRBV2 and TRBJ1-4, with 9 nucleotides matching TRBD1. CDR3 length: 14 residues. The J segment lost 5 bases and the V segment lost 7 bases, leaving 5 bases of the junction unmatched. Germline loops: CDR1 SNHLY, CDR2 FYNNEI. This CDR3 reads CASTAGTGNEKLFF. The CDR3 region has the DNA TGTGCCAGCACGGCCGGGACAGGGAATGAAAAACTGTTTTTT.

This rearrangement joins TRBV5-1 to TRBJ2-3; TRBD2 might be the D (5 bases). The CDR3 has 13 residues. The germline CDR1 and CDR2 sequences are SGHRS and YFSETQ. V was trimmed by 7 bases and J by 6 bases, leaving 15 bases between them. CDR3 sequence: CASATISGDTQYF. CDR3 nucleotide sequence: TGCGCCAGCGCGACAATCTCGGGGGATACGCAGTATTTT.

The chain carries TRBV28 and TRBJ2-3, with D maybe TRBD2 (7 bases). CDR1 is MDHEN, CDR2 SYDVKM, per germline. V was cut by 6 bases and J by 0 bases, with 22 bases left in between. This CDR3 is 18 amino acids long. The CDR3 is CASSPLGGRKYSTDTQYF. CDR3 coding DNA: TGTGCCAGCAGCCCGCTGGGGGGGCGGAAGTATAGCACAGATACGCAGTATTTT.

This rearrangement joins TRBV10-3 to TRBJ1-2, with D maybe TRBD1 (5 bases). The CDR3 loop spans 13 amino acids. In germline, CDR1 is ENHRY, CDR2 SYGVKD. The V gene lost 2 bases and the J gene lost 4 bases, with 8 bases spanning the gap. CDR3 in amino acids: CAISEGAGYGYTF. CDR3 coding DNA: TGTGCCATCAGTGAGGGGGCGGGCTATGGCTACACCTTC.

V is TRBV5-1 and J is TRBJ1-2; 8 bases align to TRBD1. CDR3 length: 14 amino acids. The V gene's germline CDR1 is SGHRS and CDR2 YFSETQ. Losses at the gene ends were 8 bases for V and 8 bases for J; bases not matched to a gene: 14. In DNA form, the CDR3 reads TGCGCCAGTTTCAGGACAGGGAGGGAGAAGGGCTACACCTTC. Encoded protein: CASFRTGREKGYTF.

As concerns this clone: Other DNA sequences within the sample encode an identical CDR3. The chain employs TRBV7-3 and TRBJ2-5, with D unresolved. This CDR3 spans 13 amino acids. V was shortened by 1 base and J by 3 bases, with 6 bases between the two germline ends. CDR1 is SGHTA and CDR2 is FQGTGA in the germline V gene. CDR3 coding DNA: TGTGCCAGCAGCTTAAATCGGGAAGAGACCCAGTACTTC. Residues: CASSLNREETQYF. The full variable domain, its missing parts supplied by reference TRBV7-3 and TRBJ2-5, is GAGVSQTPSNKVTEKGKYVELRCDPISGHTALYWYRQSLGQGPEFLIYFQGTGAADDSGLPNDRFFAVRPEGSVSTLKIQRTERGDSAVYLCASSLNREETQYFGPGTRLLVL.

J is TRBJ1-4 and V is TRBV9, with D possibly matching TRBD1 (5 bases). The germline V gene encodes CDR1 SGDLS and CDR2 YYNGEE. This CDR3 has 14 amino acids. Trimming shortened V by 7 bases and J by 0 bases, and 10 bases separated the two germline ends. CDR3 DNA sequence: TGTGCCAGCTCCCCGGGGCCAACTAATGAAAAACTGTTTTTT. Translating it yields CASSPGPTNEKLFF.

The V call is TRBV4-1, the J call TRBJ2-3; D remains unclear. The germline V gene has CDR1 MGHRA and CDR2 YSYEKL. The CDR3 covers 16 residues. V gave up 5 bases and J gave up 2 bases, with 17 bases separating them. The CDR3 DNA reads TGCGCCAGCAGCTCTCCGAGGCCTCCAGACACAGATACGCAGTATTTT. Amino acids: CASSSPRPPDTDTQYF.

The chain employs TRBV10-3 and TRBJ2-3; 8 bases are a match to TRBD2. Germline lookup yields CDR1 ENHRY and CDR2 SYGVKD. The ends lost 9 bases at V and 4 bases at J; junction bases unmatched: 15. The CDR3 is 16 residues long. This CDR3 is CAMQSGRREAADTQYF. The CDR3 region has the DNA TGTGCCATGCAATCGGGGAGGCGGGAGGCGGCAGATACGCAGTATTTT.

This chain connects TRBV19 to TRBJ1-5; D might be TRBD1 (5 bases). Trimming left V 6 bases short and J 7 bases short, with 10 bases between. This CDR3 has 12 amino acids. Per germline, CDR1 LNHDA and CDR2 SQIVND (reference sequence). The CDR3 protein is CASSQGEQPQHF. The CDR3 DNA sequence: TGTGCCAGTAGCCAGGGCGAACAGCCCCAGCATTTT.

This clone was counted only a few times. The V call is TRBV9, the J call TRBJ1-5, with D perhaps TRBD1 (5 bases). V was trimmed by 0 bases and J by 9 bases, leaving 13 bases between them. The CDR3 has 14 residues. CDR1 and CDR2 (germline): SGDLS, YYNGEE. CDR3 nucleotide sequence: TGTGCCAGCAGCGTAGCTCGCCAGGGTGGGCCCCAGCATTTT. Translated: CASSVARQGGPQHF.

The chain combines TRBV7-2 with TRBJ2-7, with 7 bases aligning to TRBD1. Germline V lookup: CDR1 SGHTA, CDR2 FQGNSA. The ends lost 5 bases at V and 1 base at J; junction bases unmatched: 11. This CDR3 comprises 16 residues. CDR3 in DNA: TGTGCCAGCAGCATCCCGACAGGGACCCAATCCTACGAGCAGTACTTC. Residues: CASSIPTGTQSYEQYF.

This clone was seen only once. The chain carries TRBV11-2 and TRBJ2-7, with 7 bases aligning to TRBD2. There are 15 residues in the CDR3. With 6 bases clipped from V and 4 bases from J, the junction kept 12 bases outside the gene matches. Per germline, CDR1 SGHAT and CDR2 FQNNGV. The CDR3: CASRITGGSTYEQYF. The CDR3 DNA follows: TGTGCCAGCAGGATTACTGGCGGGAGCACATACGAGCAGTACTTC.

This rearrangement joins TRBV9 to TRBJ1-1, with a weak D call TRBD1 (5 bases). Between the trimmed V and J ends, which lost 6 bases and 4 bases, there was a span of 22 bases. Germline CDR1 is SGDLS and CDR2 is YYNGEE. This CDR3 comprises 16 residues. This chain's CDR3 is CASTRGSIRPPTEAFF. CDR3 coding DNA: TGTGCCAGCACCCGGGGGAGTATTCGGCCACCCACTGAAGCTTTCTTT. The full variable domain, rest sourced from reference TRBV9 and TRBJ1-1, is DSGVTQTPKHLITATGQRVTLRCSPRSGDLSVYWYQQSLDQGLQFLIQYYNGEERAKGNILERFSAQQFPDLHSELNLSSLELGDSALYFCASTRGSIRPPTEAFFGQGTRLTVV.

The J gene is TRBJ2-1, the V gene TRBV7-8, with D possibly TRBD2 on 6 matching bases. The germline CDR1 and CDR2 sequences are SGHVS and FQNEAQ. Between the trimmed V and J ends, which lost 3 bases and 7 bases, there was a span of 16 bases. The CDR3 consists of 15 residues. The CDR3 DNA is TGTGCCAGCAGCTTCCGACCTTGGGGGGAGAATGAGCAGTTCTTC. Translating it yields CASSFRPWGENEQFF.

This chain uses TRBV21-1 with TRBJ2-3; the D call of TRBD2 is as the table states it, not checked on the DNA. TRBV21-1 is assigned pseudogene status. The CDR3 extends over 15 amino acids. The CDR3 is CVRRVGGKKVDTQYF. For the CDR3, the DNA is TGTGTCCGGCGAGTCGGCGGTAAAAAGGTGGATACGCAGTATTTT.

Here the CDR3 reads CASSPRGTSVGTQYF. Here the CDR3 DNA reads TGTGCCAGCAGCCCTCGGGGGACTTCGGTAGGGACCCAGTACTTC. This chain uses TRBV25-1 with TRBJ2-5; a weak D match, TRBD2 (6 bases). Germline V gives CDR1 MGHDK, CDR2 SYGVNS. Trimming cost V 6 bases and J 7 bases, with 21 bases left between them. The CDR3 contains 15 residues.

The chain has TRBV7-2 and TRBJ2-7; D is perhaps TRBD2 (6 bases). The V and J ends lost 3 bases and 2 bases respectively, with 14 bases between them. Germline V CDR1 and CDR2: SGHTA, FQGNSA. This CDR3 has 15 residues. CDR3 coding DNA: TGTGCCAGCAGCTTCGCGGGGACTTCAACCTACGAGCAGTACTTC. This sequence encodes CASSFAGTSTYEQYF.

The V call is TRBV29-1, the J call TRBJ2-1; TRBD1 matches 8 bases. V was pared by 6 bases and J by 6 bases, with 7 bases of the junction left unmatched. This CDR3 spans 13 amino acids. Germline V gene data show CDR1 as SQVTM and CDR2 as ANQGSEA. The CDR3, as DNA: TGCAGCGTGGCCGGGACAGGCCGCAATGAGCAGTTCTTC. It codes for CSVAGTGRNEQFF.

V gene TRBV7-2 combines with J gene TRBJ2-1, with 10 bases that match TRBD2. V was clipped by 1 base and J by 6 bases; unmatched bases: 3. This CDR3 spans 15 amino acids. In germline, CDR1 is SGHTA, CDR2 FQGNSA. The CDR3 sequence is CASSLGSSGSNEQFF. Here the CDR3 DNA reads TGTGCCAGCAGCTTAGGATCTAGCGGGAGCAATGAGCAGTTCTTC.

V usage is TRBV5-1 and J usage is TRBJ2-5; D is possibly TRBD2 (6 bases). The CDR3 spans 15 residues. The V and J ends lost 4 bases and 1 base respectively, with 14 bases between them. In germline, CDR1 is SGHRS, CDR2 YFSETQ. The CDR3 DNA reads TGCGCCAGCAGCCCCGGGGGAGAACCCCAAGAGACCCAGTACTTC. The encoded protein is CASSPGGEPQETQYF.

CDR3 loop: CASSLSVRGKNTGELFF. The CDR3 DNA sequence: TGTGCCAGCAGCTTATCGGTTCGAGGGAAGAACACCGGGGAGCTGTTTTTT. The J gene is TRBJ2-2, the V gene TRBV11-2; tentative D call: TRBD2 (5 bases). The CDR3 covers 17 residues. Germline loops: CDR1 SGHAT, CDR2 FQNNGV. V lost 2 bases to trimming and J lost 1 base, with 14 bases between them.

This clone was observed once. The chain links TRBV5-1 to TRBJ2-2; tentative D call: TRBD1 (6 bases). Germline V gene lookup returns CDR1 SGHRS and CDR2 YFSETQ. Trimming shortened V by 2 bases and J by 5 bases, and 13 bases separated the two germline ends. This CDR3 region has 15 residues. CDR3 DNA sequence: TGCGCCAGCAGCTTTCTAATCCAGGGGACCGGGGAGCTGTTTTTT. This gives the protein CASSFLIQGTGELFF.

The V and J genes are TRBV13 and TRBJ1-3; D is ambiguous. The CDR3 length is 15 residues. Deletions cut 2 bases from V and 2 bases from J, with 10 bases between. The germline gives CDR1 PRHDT, CDR2 FYEKMQ (reference sequence). This chain's CDR3 is CASSLPRAAGNTIYF. CDR3 sequence (DNA): TGTGCCAGCAGCTTACCCCGGGCGGCTGGAAACACCATATATTTT.

This clone was observed once. The chain combines TRBV4-3 with TRBJ2-7, with a tentative D call TRBD1 (7 bases). The germline V gene has CDR1 LGHNA and CDR2 YSLEER. Trimming cost V 1 base and J 1 base, with 14 bases left between them. The CDR3 length is 16 residues. The CDR3 DNA sequence: TGCGCCAGCAGCCAAGTTGGAGGGGGCCTTTCCTACGAGCAGTACTTC. This gives the protein CASSQVGGGLSYEQYF.